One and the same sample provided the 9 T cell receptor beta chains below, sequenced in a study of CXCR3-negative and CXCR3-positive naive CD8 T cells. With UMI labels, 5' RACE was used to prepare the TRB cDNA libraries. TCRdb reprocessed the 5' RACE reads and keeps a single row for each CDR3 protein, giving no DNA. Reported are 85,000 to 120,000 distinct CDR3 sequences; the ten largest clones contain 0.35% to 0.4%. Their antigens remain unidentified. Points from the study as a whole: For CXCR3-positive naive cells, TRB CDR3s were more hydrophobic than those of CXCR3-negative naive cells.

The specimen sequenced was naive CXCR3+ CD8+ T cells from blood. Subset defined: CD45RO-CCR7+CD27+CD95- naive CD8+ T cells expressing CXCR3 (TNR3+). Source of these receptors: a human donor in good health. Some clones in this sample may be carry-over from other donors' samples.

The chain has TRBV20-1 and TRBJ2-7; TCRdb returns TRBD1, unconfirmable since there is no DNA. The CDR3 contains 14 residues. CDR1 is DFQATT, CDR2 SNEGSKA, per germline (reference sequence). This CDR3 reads CSAPTPGTEYEQYF.

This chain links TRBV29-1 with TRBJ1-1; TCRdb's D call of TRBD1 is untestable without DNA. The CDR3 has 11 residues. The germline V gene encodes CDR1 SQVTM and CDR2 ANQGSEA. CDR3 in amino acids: CSGHENTEAFF.

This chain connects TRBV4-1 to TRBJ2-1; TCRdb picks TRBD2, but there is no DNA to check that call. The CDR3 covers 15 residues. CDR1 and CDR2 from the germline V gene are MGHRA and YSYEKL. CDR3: CASSQDRTASNEQFF.

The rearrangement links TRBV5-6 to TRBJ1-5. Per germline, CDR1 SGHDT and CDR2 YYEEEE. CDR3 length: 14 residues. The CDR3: CASSLAAGDQPQHF. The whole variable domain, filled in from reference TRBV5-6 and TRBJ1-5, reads DAGVTQSPTHLIKTRGQQVTLRCSPKSGHDTVSWYQQALGQGPQFIFQYYEEEERQRGNFPDRFSGHQFPNYSSELNVNALLLGDSALYLCASSLAAGDQPQHFGDGTRLSIL.

The CDR3 loop reads CAARPSISGSGELFF. This rearrangement joins TRBV12-3 or TRBV12-4 to TRBJ2-2; TCRdb returns TRBD2, unconfirmable since there is no DNA. The CDR3 sequence is 15 residues long.

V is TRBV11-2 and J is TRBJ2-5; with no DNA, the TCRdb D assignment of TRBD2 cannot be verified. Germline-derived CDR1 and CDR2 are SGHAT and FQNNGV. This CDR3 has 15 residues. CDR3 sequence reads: CASSFKRDYQETQYF.

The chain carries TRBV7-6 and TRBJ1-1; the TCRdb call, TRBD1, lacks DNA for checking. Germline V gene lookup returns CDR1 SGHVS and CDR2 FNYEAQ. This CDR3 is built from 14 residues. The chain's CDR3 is CASSKGQPNTEAFF.

The CDR3 sequence is CSVDQGVMYEQFF. This chain links TRBV29-1 with TRBJ2-1; checking the TCRdb D call of TRBD1 is not possible without DNA. The CDR3 has 13 amino acids. The germline V gene has CDR1 SQVTM and CDR2 ANQGSEA.

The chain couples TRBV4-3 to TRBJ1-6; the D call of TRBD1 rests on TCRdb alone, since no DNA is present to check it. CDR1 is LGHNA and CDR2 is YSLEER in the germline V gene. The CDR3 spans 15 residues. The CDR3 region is CASSQDRDRNSPLHF.